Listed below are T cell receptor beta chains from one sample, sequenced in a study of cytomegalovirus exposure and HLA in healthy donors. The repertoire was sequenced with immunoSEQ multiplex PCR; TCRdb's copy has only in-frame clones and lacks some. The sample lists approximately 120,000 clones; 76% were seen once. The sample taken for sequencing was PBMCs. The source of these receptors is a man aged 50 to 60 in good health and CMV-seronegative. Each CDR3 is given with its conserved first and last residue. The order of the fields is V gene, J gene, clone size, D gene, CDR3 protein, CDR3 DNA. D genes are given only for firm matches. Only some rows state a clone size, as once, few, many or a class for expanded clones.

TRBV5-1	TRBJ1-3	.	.	CASTPESSGNTIYF	TGCGCCAGTACCCCGGAGAGCTCTGGAAACACCATATATTTT
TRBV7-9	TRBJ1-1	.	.	CASSYATRDSEAFF	TGTGCCAGCAGCTATGCGACTCGGGATTCTGAAGCTTTCTTT
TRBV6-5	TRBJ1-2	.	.	CASSTRQDAYGYTF	TGTGCCAGCAGTACAAGACAGGACGCCTATGGCTACACCTTC
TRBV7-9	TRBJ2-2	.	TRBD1	CASSSRDRNTGELFF	TGTGCCAGCAGCAGTCGGGACAGGAACACCGGGGAGCTGTTTTTT
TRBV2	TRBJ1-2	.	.	CASTPLRGEGYTF	TGTGCCAGCACTCCCCTTCGGGGGGAGGGCTACACCTTC
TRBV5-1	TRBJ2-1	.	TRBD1	CASSFQGQGTVDEQFF	TGCGCCAGCAGCTTCCAGGGACAGGGGACCGTGGATGAGCAGTTCTTC
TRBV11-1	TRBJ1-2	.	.	CASSLWGDGYTF	TGTGCCAGCAGCTTATGGGGAGATGGCTACACCTTC
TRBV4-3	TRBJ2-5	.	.	CASSQYYQETQYF	TGCGCCAGCAGCCAATACTACCAAGAGACCCAGTACTTC
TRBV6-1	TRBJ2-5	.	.	CASSEAGGTWETQYF	TGTGCCAGCAGTGAAGCAGGAGGAACCTGGGAGACCCAGTACTTC
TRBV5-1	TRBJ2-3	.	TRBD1	CASSRPGQGTDTQYF	TGCGCCAGCAGCCGCCCGGGACAGGGTACAGATACGCAGTATTTT
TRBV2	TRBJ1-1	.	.	CASSEDGQLNTEAFF	TGTGCCAGCAGTGAAGATGGGCAGCTGAACACTGAAGCTTTCTTT
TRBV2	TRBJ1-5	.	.	CASWGGRGLYSNQPQHF	TGTGCCAGCTGGGGGGGCAGGGGACTATATAGCAATCAGCCCCAGCATTTT
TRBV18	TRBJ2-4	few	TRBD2	CASSSGLAEGAKNIQYF	TGTGCCAGCTCTTCAGGACTAGCGGAAGGTGCCAAAAACATTCAGTACTTC
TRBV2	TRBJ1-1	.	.	CASRGMNTEAFF	TGTGCCAGCCGGGGAATGAACACTGAAGCTTTCTTT
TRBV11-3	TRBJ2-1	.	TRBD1	CASSLRTGEYNEQFF	TGTGCCAGCAGCTTACGGACAGGGGAGTACAATGAGCAGTTCTTC
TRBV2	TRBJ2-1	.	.	CASSQNHDNEQFF	TGTGCCAGCAGCCAGAACCACGACAATGAGCAGTTCTTC
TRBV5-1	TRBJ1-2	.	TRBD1	CASSFRGRGLDSYTF	TGCGCCAGCAGCTTTCGTGGCAGGGGGCTTGATAGCTACACCTTC
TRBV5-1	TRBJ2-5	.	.	CASSLFRSGETQYF	TGCGCCAGCAGCTTGTTTAGGTCGGGAGAGACCCAGTACTTC
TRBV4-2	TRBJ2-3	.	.	CASSPGSSADTQYF	TGTGCCAGCAGCCCCGGGTCCTCTGCAGATACGCAGTATTTT
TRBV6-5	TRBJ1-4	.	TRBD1	CASSDRATGNEKLFF	TGTGCCAGCAGCGACAGGGCCACCGGGAATGAAAAACTGTTTTTT
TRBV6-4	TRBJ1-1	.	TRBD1	CASRENRGTNTEAFF	TGTGCCAGCAGGGAAAACAGGGGGACGAACACTGAAGCTTTCTTT
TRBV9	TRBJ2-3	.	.	CASSVGGGRDTQYF	TGTGCCAGCAGCGTAGGTGGGGGCAGGGATACGCAGTATTTT
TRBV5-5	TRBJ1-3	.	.	CASSLGAGAHGNTIYF	TGTGCCAGCAGCCTAGGGGCGGGGGCGCACGGAAACACCATATATTTT
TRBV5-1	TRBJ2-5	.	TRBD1	CASSLRQGAGETQYF	TGCGCCAGCAGCTTACGACAGGGGGCGGGAGAGACCCAGTACTTC
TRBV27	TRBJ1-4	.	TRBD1	CASSLTGTATNEKLFF	TGTGCCAGCAGTCTAACCGGGACAGCAACTAATGAAAAACTGTTTTTT
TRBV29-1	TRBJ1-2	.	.	CSVERGLSGYTF	TGCAGCGTTGAAAGAGGGTTGAGTGGCTACACCTTC
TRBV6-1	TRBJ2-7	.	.	CASRGANFGLEQYF	TGTGCCAGCAGGGGGGCCAACTTTGGGCTCGAGCAGTACTTC
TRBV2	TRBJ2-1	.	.	CASRFESSYNEQFF	TGTGCCAGCAGGTTCGAGAGCTCCTACAATGAGCAGTTCTTC
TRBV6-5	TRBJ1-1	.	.	CASSFRGGPNTEAFF	TGTGCCAGCAGTTTCCGCGGGGGACCGAACACTGAAGCTTTCTTT
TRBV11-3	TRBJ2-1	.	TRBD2	CASSISGGTYNEQFF	TGTGCCAGCAGTATTAGCGGGGGAACCTACAATGAGCAGTTCTTC
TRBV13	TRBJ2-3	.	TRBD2	CASSLKLAGASTDTQYF	TGTGCCAGCAGCTTAAAGCTAGCGGGGGCTAGCACAGATACGCAGTATTTT
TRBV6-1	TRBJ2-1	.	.	CASAPGQFF	TGTGCCAGCGCGCCGGGGCAGTTCTTC
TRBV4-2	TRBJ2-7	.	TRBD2	CASSPLTSGGGYEQYF	TGTGCCAGCAGCCCGCTGACTAGCGGGGGGGGATACGAGCAGTACTTC
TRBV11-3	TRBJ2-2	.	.	CASSFEETGELFF	TGTGCCAGCAGCTTTGAGGAGACCGGGGAGCTGTTTTTT
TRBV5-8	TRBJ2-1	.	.	CASSPVGSSYNEQFF	TGTGCCAGCAGCCCGGTGGGGAGCTCCTACAATGAGCAGTTCTTC
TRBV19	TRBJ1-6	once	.	CASSIEDSDNSPLHF	TGTGCCAGTAGTATTGAGGACAGCGACAATTCACCCCTCCACTTT
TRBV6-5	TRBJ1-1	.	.	CASQRGGPGTEAFF	TGTGCCAGCCAGCGGGGGGGCCCTGGCACTGAAGCTTTCTTT
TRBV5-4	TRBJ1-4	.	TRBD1	CASSSRQGSTNEKLFF	TGTGCCAGCAGCTCCCGACAGGGTTCAACTAATGAAAAACTGTTTTTT
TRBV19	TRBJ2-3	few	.	CATQKGGVTTDTQYF	TGTGCCACCCAAAAGGGGGGGGTGACAACAGATACGCAGTATTTT
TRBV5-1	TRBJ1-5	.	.	CASSLGPNGDQPQHF	TGCGCCAGCAGCTTGGGGCCCAACGGAGATCAGCCCCAGCATTTT
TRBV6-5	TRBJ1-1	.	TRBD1	CASSRGQGVTEAFF	TGTGCCAGCAGCCGGGGACAGGGTGTGACTGAAGCTTTCTTT
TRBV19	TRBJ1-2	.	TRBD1	CASSAGTGDGYTF	TGTGCCAGTAGTGCCGGGACAGGGGATGGCTACACCTTC
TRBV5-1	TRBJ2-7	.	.	CASSSNYEQYF	TGCGCCAGCAGCTCCAATTACGAGCAGTACTTC
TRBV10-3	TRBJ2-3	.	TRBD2	CAISATSGGTDTQYF	TGTGCCATCAGCGCGACTAGCGGGGGCACAGATACGCAGTATTTT
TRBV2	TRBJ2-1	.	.	CASRGGTYNEQFF	TGTGCCAGCAGAGGGGGAACCTACAATGAGCAGTTCTTC
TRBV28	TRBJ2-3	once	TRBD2	CASRPRGTSADTQYF	TGTGCCAGCAGACCAAGGGGGACTAGCGCAGATACGCAGTATTTT
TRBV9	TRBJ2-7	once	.	CASSVEAGSSYEQYF	TGTGCCAGCAGCGTAGAGGCGGGGAGCTCCTACGAGCAGTACTTC
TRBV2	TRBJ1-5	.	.	CASSVAGGSNQPQHF	TGTGCCAGCAGTGTGGCAGGTGGCAGCAATCAGCCCCAGCATTTT
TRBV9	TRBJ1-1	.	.	CASSVDPGMNTEAFF	TGTGCCAGCAGCGTAGACCCAGGGATGAACACTGAAGCTTTCTTT
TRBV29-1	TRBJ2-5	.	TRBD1	CSVGAGGAKTQYF	TGCAGCGTTGGAGCAGGGGGCGCGAAGACCCAGTACTTC
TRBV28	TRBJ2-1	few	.	CASSSHSGSHNEQFF	TGTGCCAGCAGTTCCCACTCGGGGTCTCACAATGAGCAGTTCTTC
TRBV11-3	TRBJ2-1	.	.	CASSLGGLGEQFF	TGTGCCAGCAGCTTAGGCGGGCTGGGTGAGCAGTTCTTC
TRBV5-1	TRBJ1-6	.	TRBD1	CASTIGGQGSPLHF	TGCGCCAGCACCATTGGGGGACAGGGATCACCCCTCCACTTT
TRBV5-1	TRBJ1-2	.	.	CASSPRPLGGDPTF	TGCGCCAGCAGCCCGCGTCCCCTGGGGGGGGATCCCACCTTC
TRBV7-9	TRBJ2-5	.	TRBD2	CASSHETSGQETQYF	TGTGCCAGCAGCCACGAGACTAGCGGACAAGAGACCCAGTACTTC
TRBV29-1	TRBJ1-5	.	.	CSGGDGENQPQHF	TGCAGCGGGGGGGACGGCGAAAATCAGCCCCAGCATTTT
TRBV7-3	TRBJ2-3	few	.	CASSLEGVGKNTQYF	TGTGCCAGCAGCTTAGAGGGCGTAGGGAAGAATACGCAGTATTTT
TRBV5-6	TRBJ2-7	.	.	CASSTRHEQYF	TGTGCCAGCAGCACCCGACACGAGCAGTACTTC
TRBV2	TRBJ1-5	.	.	CASSDRAGGNQPQHF	TGTGCCAGCAGTGACAGGGCCGGAGGCAATCAGCCCCAGCATTTT